The clone carrying this T cell receptor (beta chain) was detected only a few times. Its antigen remains unidentified. TCRdb analysed the 5' RACE reads with MiXCR anew, one entry per CDR3 protein. The data hold 640,000 or so distinct CDR3 sequences, with around 6% observed a single time. This sample was included in a study of identical twins. Study-level results: Carriage of fewer insertions was seen in abundant cord blood beta clonotypes, whereas memory repertoires showed none. Weaker excess twin sharing was observed in beta out-of-frame sequences.

The germline V gene encodes CDR1 SQVTM and CDR2 ANQGSEA. Trimming at V came to 5 bases and at J to 5 bases, leaving 5 bases not matched to a gene. The CDR3 has 13 residues. Sequenced sample: naive T cells sorted from blood. The receptor's source is a man younger than 35 in good health. The gene calls are TRBV29-1 and TRBJ1-1; 10 bases are shared with TRBD1. The CDR3 DNA reads TGCAGCGTTAACCGGGACAGGGGAACTGAAGCTTTCTTT. It translates to CSVNRDRGTEAFF.